These 8 T cell receptor beta chains share one sample of origin, sequenced in a study of T cells in Graves' hyperthyroidism and ophthalmopathy. The investigators amplified TCR beta CDR3 regions from RNA transcripts. RT-PCR in the first round (using the HTBI primer set) targeted the TCR CDR3. TCRdb recomputed calls from the multiplex PCR reads with MiXCR, one row per CDR3 protein. The table records about 300,000 distinct CDR3 sequences, around 17% of them present only once. Sequenced input: blood. All receptors derive from a man younger than 40 with Graves' hyperthyroidism.

A remark on this clonotype: It may be a read error: a sequence one base away is much more abundant. This chain links TRBV12-3 or TRBV12-4 with TRBJ2-1, with D possibly being TRBD1 (5 bases). The CDR3 contains 14 residues. V was clipped by 5 bases and J by 5 bases, with 13 bases between them. As DNA, the CDR3 is TGTGCCAGCAGTCGGACATCCCCGGACAATGAGCAGTTCTTC. This gives the protein CASSRTSPDNEQFF.

This clonotype was recorded many times. The DNA of the CDR3 is TGTGCCAGCAGCCCCCGATCGGGAGCTGGGGCCAACGTCCTGACTTTC. This sequence encodes CASSPRSGAGANVLTF. The J gene is TRBJ2-6, the V gene TRBV7-2, with a possible D match to TRBD2 (6 bases). CDR1 and CDR2 (germline): SGHTA, FQGNSA. V lost 5 bases, J lost 2 bases, and 13 bases lay in between. The CDR3 runs to 16 residues.

V usage is TRBV19 and J usage is TRBJ1-5, with D unresolved. The germline CDR1 and CDR2 sequences are LNHDA and SQIVND (reference sequence). This CDR3 contains 15 residues. V was trimmed by 9 bases and J by 4 bases, leaving 19 bases between them. CDR3 protein: CASGVAPSQNQPQHF. DNA for the CDR3: TGTGCCAGCGGAGTCGCGCCCTCCCAGAATCAGCCCCAGCATTTT.

The chain has TRBV4-1 and TRBJ2-7, with D tentatively TRBD2 (5 bases). V was pared by 0 bases and J by 4 bases, with 13 bases between. The CDR3 contains 15 residues. The V gene's germline CDR1 is MGHRA and CDR2 YSYEKL. CDR3 region: CASSQEPGSNYEQYF. Written as DNA, the CDR3 is TGCGCCAGCAGCCAAGAACCGGGAAGTAATTACGAGCAGTACTTC.

This clonotype was picked up a small number of times. This chain joins TRBV9 and TRBJ2-5; D is ambiguous. This CDR3 contains 15 residues. The V gene's germline CDR1 is SGDLS and CDR2 YYNGEE. The V end was cut by 0 bases, the J end by 4 bases, with 13 bases between. CDR3 amino acids: CASSVGGLLGETQYF. The CDR3 DNA reads as TGTGCCAGCAGCGTAGGCGGCCTCCTGGGAGAGACCCAGTACTTC.

This clonotype was seen repeatedly, ten times or more. The chain employs TRBV18 and TRBJ1-2; D not resolved. Trimming left V 2 bases short and J 1 base short, with 5 bases between. The CDR3 totals 13 residues. CDR1 KGHSH and CDR2 LQKENI come from the germline V gene. Written as DNA, the CDR3 is TGTGCCAGCTCACCAGAGAATAACTATGGCTACACCTTC. Translation gives CASSPENNYGYTF. The full variable domain, completed using reference TRBV18 and TRBJ1-2, is NAGVMQNPRHLVRRRGQEARLRCSPMKGHSHVYWYRQLPEEGLKFMVYLQKENIIDESGMPKERFSAEFPKEGPSILRIQQVVRGDSAAYFCASSPENNYGYTFGSGTRLTVV.

This clonotype was seen repeatedly, ten times or more. V is TRBV2 and J is TRBJ1-4; 8 nucleotides agree with TRBD1. From germline, CDR1 is SNHLY and CDR2 FYNNEI. The CDR3 consists of 14 residues. V gave up 8 bases and J gave up 6 bases; unmatched junction bases: 8. The CDR3 protein is CASGPQGGDEKLFF. Here the CDR3 DNA reads TGTGCCAGCGGGCCACAGGGGGGGGATGAAAAACTGTTTTTT.

Many counts were recorded for this clonotype. V usage is TRBV2 and J usage is TRBJ2-3; 7 positions match TRBD2. V lost 6 bases, J lost 1 base, and 7 bases stayed unmatched. CDR3 length: 15 amino acids. Germline CDR1 and CDR2: SNHLY and FYNNEI. Here the CDR3 reads CASSGKRGRTDTQYF. The CDR3 bases are TGTGCCAGCAGCGGGAAGCGGGGTCGCACAGATACGCAGTATTTT.